The clone carrying this T cell receptor (beta chain) appeared a few times. The data derive from a study of CD8+ T cells in alopecia areata. Study overall: Treated patients were given 5 to 10 mg oral tofacitinib twice daily. For treated patients, severity scores reflected the percentage of scalp area affected.

The CDR3 is 15 amino acids. CDR1 and CDR2 (germline): SGHDN, FVKESK. The trim removed 3 bases at V and 6 bases at J, leaving 3 bases unmatched. Treatment given: oral pan-JAK inhibitor, 5-10 mg twice daily. Sequencing used cDNA as its template, made by extracting RNA and reverse transcribing it. The table came from immunoSEQ multiplex PCR; TCRdb's copy has only in-frame clones and leaves some out. The sample yields about 200,000 clones, under 40% seen once. The specimen was CD4+ T cells sorted from blood, collected at approximately week 30, from a patient treated with tofacitinib. This TCR was sampled from a human donor with alopecia areata. The chain has TRBV14 and TRBJ2-1; 12 bases map to TRBD2. CDR3 amino acids: CASSQGLAGINEQFF. The CDR3 DNA follows: TGTGCCAGCAGCCAGGGACTAGCGGGTATCAATGAGCAGTTCTTC.